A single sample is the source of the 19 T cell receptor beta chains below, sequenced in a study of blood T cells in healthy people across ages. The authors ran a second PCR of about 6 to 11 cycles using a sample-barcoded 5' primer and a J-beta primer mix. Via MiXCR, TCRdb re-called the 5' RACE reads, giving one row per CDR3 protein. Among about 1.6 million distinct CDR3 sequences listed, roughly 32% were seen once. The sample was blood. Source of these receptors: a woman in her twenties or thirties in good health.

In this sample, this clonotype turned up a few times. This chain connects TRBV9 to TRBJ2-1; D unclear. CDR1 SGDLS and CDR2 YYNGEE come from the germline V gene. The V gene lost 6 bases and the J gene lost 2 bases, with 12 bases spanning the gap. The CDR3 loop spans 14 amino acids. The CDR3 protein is CASNTGLAYNEQFF. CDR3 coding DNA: TGTGCCAGCAACACGGGCCTAGCCTACAATGAGCAGTTCTTC.

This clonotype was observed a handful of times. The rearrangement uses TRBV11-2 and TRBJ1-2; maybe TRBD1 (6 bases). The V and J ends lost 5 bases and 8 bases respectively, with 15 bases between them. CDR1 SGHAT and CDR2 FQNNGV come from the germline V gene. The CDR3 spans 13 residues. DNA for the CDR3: TGTGCCAGCAGCCACCACAGGGCCGTAGGCTACACCTTC. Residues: CASSHHRAVGYTF. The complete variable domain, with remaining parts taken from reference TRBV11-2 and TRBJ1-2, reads EAGVAQSPRYKIIEKRQSVAFWCNPISGHATLYWYQQILGQGPKLLIQFQNNGVVDDSQLPKDRFSAERLKGVDSTLKIQPAKLEDSAVYLCASSHHRAVGYTFGSGTRLTVV.

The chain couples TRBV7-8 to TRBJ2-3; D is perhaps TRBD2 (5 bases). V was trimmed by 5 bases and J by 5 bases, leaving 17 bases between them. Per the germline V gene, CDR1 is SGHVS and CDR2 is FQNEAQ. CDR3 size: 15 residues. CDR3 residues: CASSQRDGRVDTQYF. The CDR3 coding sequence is TGTGCCAGCAGCCAACGGGATGGGAGAGTAGATACGCAGTATTTT. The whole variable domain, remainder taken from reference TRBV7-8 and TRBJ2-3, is GAGVSQSPRYKVAKRGQDVALRCDPISGHVSLFWYQQALGQGPEFLTYFQNEAQLDKSGLPSDRFFAERPEGSVSTLKIQRTQQEDSAVYLCASSQRDGRVDTQYFGPGTRLTVL.

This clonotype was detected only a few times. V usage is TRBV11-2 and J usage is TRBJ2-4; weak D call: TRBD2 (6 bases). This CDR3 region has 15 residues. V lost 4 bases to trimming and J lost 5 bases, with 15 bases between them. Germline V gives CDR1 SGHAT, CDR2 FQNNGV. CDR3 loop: CASSSLEGPENIQYF. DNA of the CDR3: TGTGCCAGCAGCTCATTGGAGGGGCCTGAAAACATTCAGTACTTC.

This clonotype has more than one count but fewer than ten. The CDR3 protein is CAISENGTPFGDYGYTF. CDR3 DNA sequence: TGTGCCATCAGTGAGAACGGGACTCCCTTTGGTGACTATGGCTACACCTTC. V is TRBV10-3 and J is TRBJ1-2, with D perhaps matching TRBD1 (5 bases). Germline assignment: CDR1 ENHRY and CDR2 SYGVKD. This CDR3 spans 17 amino acids. V was trimmed by 2 bases and J by 3 bases, leaving 19 bases between them.

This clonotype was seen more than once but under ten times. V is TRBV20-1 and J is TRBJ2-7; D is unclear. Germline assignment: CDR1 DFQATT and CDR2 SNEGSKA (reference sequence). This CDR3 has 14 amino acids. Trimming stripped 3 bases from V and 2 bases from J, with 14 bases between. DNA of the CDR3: TGCAGTGCTAGTGGTGGGGTCAGAACCTACGAGCAGTACTTC. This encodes CSASGGVRTYEQYF.

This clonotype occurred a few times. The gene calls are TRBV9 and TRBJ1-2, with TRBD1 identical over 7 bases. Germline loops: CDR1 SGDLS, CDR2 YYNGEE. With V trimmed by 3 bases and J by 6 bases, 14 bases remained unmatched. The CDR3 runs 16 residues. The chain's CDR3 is CASSEGWGTELDGYTF. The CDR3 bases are TGTGCCAGCAGCGAGGGGTGGGGGACAGAATTAGATGGCTACACCTTC.

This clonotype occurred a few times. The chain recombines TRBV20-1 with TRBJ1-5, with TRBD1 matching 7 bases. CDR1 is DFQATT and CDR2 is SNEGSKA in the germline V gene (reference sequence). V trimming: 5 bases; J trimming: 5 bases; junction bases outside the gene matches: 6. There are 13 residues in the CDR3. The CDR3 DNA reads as TGCAGTGCTCTGGGACAGAATTATCAGCCCCAGCATTTT. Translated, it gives CSALGQNYQPQHF.

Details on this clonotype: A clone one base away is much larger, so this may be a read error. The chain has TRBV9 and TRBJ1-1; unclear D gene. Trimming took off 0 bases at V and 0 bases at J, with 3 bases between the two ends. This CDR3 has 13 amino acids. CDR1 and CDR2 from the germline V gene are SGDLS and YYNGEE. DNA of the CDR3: TGTGCCAGCAGCGTAGCTATGAACACTGAAGCTTTCTTT. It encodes CASSVAMNTEAFF.

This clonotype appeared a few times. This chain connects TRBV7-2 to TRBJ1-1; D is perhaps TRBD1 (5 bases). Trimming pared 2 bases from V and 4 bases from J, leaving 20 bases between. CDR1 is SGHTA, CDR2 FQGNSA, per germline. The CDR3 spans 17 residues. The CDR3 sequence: CASSLMWVGEGRTEAFF. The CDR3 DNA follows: TGTGCCAGCAGCTTAATGTGGGTAGGGGAGGGCCGCACTGAAGCTTTCTTT.

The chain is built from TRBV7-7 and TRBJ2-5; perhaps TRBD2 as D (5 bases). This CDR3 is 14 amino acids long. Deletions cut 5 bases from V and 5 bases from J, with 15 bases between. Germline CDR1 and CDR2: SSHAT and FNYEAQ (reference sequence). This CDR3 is CASSRTPSLETQYF. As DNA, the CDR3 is TGTGCCAGCAGCAGGACTCCTAGCTTGGAGACCCAGTACTTC.

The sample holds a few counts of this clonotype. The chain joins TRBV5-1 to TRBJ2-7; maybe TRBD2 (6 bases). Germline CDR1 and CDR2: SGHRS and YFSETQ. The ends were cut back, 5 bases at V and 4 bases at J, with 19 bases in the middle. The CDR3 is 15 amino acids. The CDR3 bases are TGCGCCAGCAGGTCGGAGGTGGGGACTGGTTACGAGCAGTACTTC. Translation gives CASRSEVGTGYEQYF.

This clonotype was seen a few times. CDR3 nucleotides: TGTGCCAGCAGCCGCGGGACAGGGGGCAGTCGCGGAGGGTACGAGCAGTACTTC. Protein product: CASSRGTGGSRGGYEQYF. The V call is TRBV3-1, the J call TRBJ2-7, with 12 bases lining up with TRBD1. There are 18 residues in the CDR3. With 4 bases clipped from V and 4 bases from J, the junction kept 14 bases outside the gene matches. Germline CDR1 and CDR2: LGHDT and YNNKEL (reference sequence).

The chain's CDR3 is CASSDRGVAVTEAFF. CDR3 sequence (DNA): TGTGCCAGCAGTGATCGTGGGGTGGCGGTGACTGAAGCTTTCTTT. The rearrangement links TRBV25-1 to TRBJ1-1; D is undetermined. With 3 bases removed from V and 5 bases from J, the gap between germline ends came to 16 bases. The CDR3 spans 15 residues. CDR1 and CDR2 (germline): MGHDK, SYGVNS.

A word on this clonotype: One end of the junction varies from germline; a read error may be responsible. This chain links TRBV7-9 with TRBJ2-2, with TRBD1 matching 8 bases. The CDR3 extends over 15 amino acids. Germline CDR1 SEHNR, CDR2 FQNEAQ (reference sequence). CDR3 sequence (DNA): TGTACCAGCAGCTCAGGGACAGGGAACACCGGGGAGCTGTTTTTT. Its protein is CTSSSGTGNTGELFF.

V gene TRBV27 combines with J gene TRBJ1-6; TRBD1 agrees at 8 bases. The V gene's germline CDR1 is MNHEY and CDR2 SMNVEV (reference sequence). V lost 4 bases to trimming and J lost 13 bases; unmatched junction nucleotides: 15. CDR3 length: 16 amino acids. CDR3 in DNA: TGTGCCAGCAGTTCTCTCCTACGGGACAGGCTTTTTCCCCTCCACTTT. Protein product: CASSSLLRDRLFPLHF.

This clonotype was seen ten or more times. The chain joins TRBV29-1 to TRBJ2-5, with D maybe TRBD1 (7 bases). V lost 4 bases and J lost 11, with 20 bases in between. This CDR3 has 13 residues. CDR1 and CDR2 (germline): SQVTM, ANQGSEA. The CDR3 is CSVVVTGTGEQYF. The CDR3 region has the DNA TGCAGCGTTGTTGTGACAGGGACGGGGGAGCAGTACTTC. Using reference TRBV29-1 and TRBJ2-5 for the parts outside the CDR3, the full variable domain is SAVISQKPSRDICQRGTSLTIQCQVDSQVTMMFWYRQQPGQSLTLIATANQGSEATYESGFVIDKFPISRPNLTFSTLTVSNMSPEDSSIYLCSVVVTGTGEQYFGPGTRLLVL.

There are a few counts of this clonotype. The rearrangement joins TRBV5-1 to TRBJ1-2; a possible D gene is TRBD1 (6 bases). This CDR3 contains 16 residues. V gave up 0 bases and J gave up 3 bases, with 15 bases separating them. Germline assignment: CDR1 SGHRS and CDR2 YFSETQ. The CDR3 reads CASSLAAGAVDYGYTF. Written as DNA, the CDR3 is TGCGCCAGCAGCTTGGCGGCAGGGGCTGTTGACTATGGCTACACCTTC.

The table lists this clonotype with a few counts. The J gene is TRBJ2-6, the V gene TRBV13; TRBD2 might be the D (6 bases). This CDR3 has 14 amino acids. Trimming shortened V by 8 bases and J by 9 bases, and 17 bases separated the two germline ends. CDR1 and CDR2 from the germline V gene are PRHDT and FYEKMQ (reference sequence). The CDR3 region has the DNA TGTGCCAGCTCCTGGGGGGTCTTAGGCAACGTCCTGACTTTC. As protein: CASSWGVLGNVLTF.